By frequency in the sample, the clone carrying this T cell receptor beta chain is medium-sized. Its target is unknown. This sample is part of a study of long-term antiretroviral therapy in people with HIV. Looking at the study overall: About a decade before 2015, the earliest samples were taken when ART was typically delayed.

Study conclusions and caveats: Relative to control repertoires, HIV repertoires exhibited narrower CDR3 length ranges. Transplant donor controls retained higher diversity, though diversity increased after ART.

The assay, immunoSEQ v3.0, was run at survey level. This table comes from immunoSEQ multiplex PCR, and its TCRdb copy is limited to in-frame clones, with some not included. Of around 25,000 clones in the sample, around 95% were seen once. The CDR3 has 14 residues. Germline assignment: CDR1 MDHEN and CDR2 SYDVKM. Trimming took 3 bases from V and 7 from J, leaving 16 bases between them. V is TRBV28 and J is TRBJ2-7; weak D call: TRBD1 (6 bases). The specimen was unsorted PBMCs, collected about 4.7 years after starting antiretroviral therapy. The TCR comes from a woman aged 50 to 60 with HIV. The CDR3 nucleotides read TGTGCCAGCAGTTTGGACAGTCCCCCCCGGGAGCAGTACTTC. Amino acid sequence: CASSLDSPPREQYF. Combining the CDR3 with reference TRBV28 and TRBJ2-7 gives the whole variable domain DVKVTQSSRYLVKRTGEKVFLECVQDMDHENMFWYRQDPGLGLRLIYFSYDVKMKEKGDIPEGYSVSREKKERFSLILESASTNQTSMYLCASSLDSPPREQYFGPGTRLTVT.